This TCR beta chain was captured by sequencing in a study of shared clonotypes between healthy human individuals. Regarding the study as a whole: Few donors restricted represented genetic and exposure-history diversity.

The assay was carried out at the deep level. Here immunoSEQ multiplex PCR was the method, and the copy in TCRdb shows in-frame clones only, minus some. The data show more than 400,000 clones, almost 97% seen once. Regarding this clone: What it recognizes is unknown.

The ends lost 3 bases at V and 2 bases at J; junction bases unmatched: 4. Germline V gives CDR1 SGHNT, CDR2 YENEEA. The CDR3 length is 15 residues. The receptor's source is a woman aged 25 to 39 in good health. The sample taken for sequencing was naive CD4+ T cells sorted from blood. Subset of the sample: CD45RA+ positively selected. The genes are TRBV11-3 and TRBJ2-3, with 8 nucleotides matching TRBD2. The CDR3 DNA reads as TGTGCCAGCAGCTTTCGGGAGGGCCCCACAGATACGCAGTATTTT. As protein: CASSFREGPTDTQYF. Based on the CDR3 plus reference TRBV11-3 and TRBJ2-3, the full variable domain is EAGVVQSPRYKIIEKKQPVAFWCNPISGHNTLYWYLQNLGQGPELLIRYENEEAVDDSQLPKDRFSAERLKGVDSTLKIQPAELGDSAVYLCASSFREGPTDTQYFGPGTRLTVL.